The 30 T cell receptor beta chains listed next were all sequenced from one sample in a study of blood T cells in healthy people across ages (dated by TCRdb to about 2015). Library preparation was by 5' RACE. The sequencing machine was an Illumina HiSeq 2500. A second 7 to 11 cycle PCR used a sample-barcoded 5' primer and a J-beta primer mix. Clones were called with MiXCR by TCRdb after fastp trimmed the public reads at Q25, and only in-frame beta chains were retained. Records with the same CDR3 protein are collapsed into one entry carrying the most frequent genes and DNA. The sample table contains 630,000 or so distinct CDR3 sequences; only one count was recorded for roughly 32% of them. The leading ten clones occupy approximately 15% of the sample. The sequenced sample consisted of blood. The receptors come from a woman of 80 years or more in good health. Donor details come from another sample of the same person, matched by shared clones.

This clonotype was observed a handful of times. This could be a read error, since a much larger clone is one nucleotide away. This rearrangement joins TRBV20-1 to TRBJ2-1; 11 nucleotides align to TRBD2. V trimming: 5 bases; J trimming: 10 bases; junction bases outside the gene matches: 16. This CDR3 is built from 16 residues. Germline CDR1 reads DFQATT; CDR2 reads SNEGSKA (reference sequence). This CDR3 is CSAEPPGTSGSYEQFF. The CDR3 DNA reads TGCAGTGCTGAGCCCCCCGGGACTAGCGGATCGTACGAGCAGTTCTTC.

A note on this clonotype: A read error may explain this, as a much larger clone is one base away. V usage is TRBV7-2 and J usage is TRBJ2-3; perhaps TRBD2 as D (7 bases). Germline assignment: CDR1 SGHTA and CDR2 FQGNSA. CDR3 length: 18 amino acids. V lost 5 bases and J lost 5, with 26 bases in between. CDR3 protein: CASSLEPYQPGGRDTQYF. CDR3 nucleotides: TGTGCCAGCAGCCTTGAGCCCTATCAACCGGGGGGCCGAGATACGCAGTATTTT.

This clonotype has only a few counts. The V gene is TRBV9, the J gene TRBJ1-1; tentative D call: TRBD1 (5 bases). The CDR3 loop spans 15 amino acids. Germline CDR1 SGDLS, CDR2 YYNGEE. The V and J ends lost 4 bases and 0 bases respectively, with 13 bases between them. CDR3 sequence: CASSQFADMNTEAFF. The CDR3 DNA follows: TGTGCCAGCAGCCAGTTCGCGGACATGAACACTGAAGCTTTCTTT.

In its sample, this clonotype was seen a few times. This may be a read error: a much more frequent sequence differs by one nucleotide. V and J are TRBV5-1 and TRBJ2-3; possibly TRBD1 for D (6 bases). Germline V gene sequence: CDR1 SGHRS, CDR2 YFSETQ. The CDR3 covers 15 residues. The chain's CDR3 is CVSSRDTTSTDTQYF. CDR3 in DNA: TGCGTCAGCAGCCGGGACACGACTAGCACAGATACGCAGTATTTT.

The gene calls are TRBV20-1 and TRBJ2-5; D may correspond to TRBD1 or TRBD2 (5 bases each). The V gene's germline CDR1 is DFQATT and CDR2 SNEGSKA (reference sequence). This CDR3 has 12 amino acids. CDR3 sequence: CRAVGTKETQYF. The DNA of the CDR3 is TGCAGGGCTGTGGGGACCAAAGAGACCCAGTACTTC.

Many counts were recorded for this clonotype. The rearrangement uses TRBV9 and TRBJ1-2; 9 bases map to TRBD1. This CDR3 is built from 15 residues. In germline, CDR1 is SGDLS, CDR2 YYNGEE. With V trimmed by 4 bases and J by 1 base, 5 bases remained unmatched. CDR3 protein: CASSKAGQGNYGYTF. The CDR3 DNA reads TGTGCCAGCAGCAAAGCGGGACAGGGTAACTATGGCTACACCTTC.

The CDR3, as DNA: TGCAGTGCCACAGCGGGGGTGAGCACAGATACGCAGTATTTT. Translated: CSATAGVSTDTQYF. The gene calls are TRBV20-1 and TRBJ2-3; 8 bases map to TRBD2. CDR3 length equals 14 residues. The V and J ends lost 6 bases and 0 bases, in that order; junction bases with no gene match: 5. Germline CDR1 is DFQATT and CDR2 is SNEGSKA (reference sequence).

This clonotype was seen once. This could be a read error, since a much larger clone is one nucleotide away. DNA for the CDR3: TGTGCCGGCAGTCCCCGGGGACAGAACTACGAGCAGTACTTC. This encodes CAGSPRGQNYEQYF. The chain combines TRBV6-6 with TRBJ2-7; 7 nucleotides line up with TRBD1. There are 14 residues in the CDR3. CDR1 MNHNY and CDR2 SVGAGI come from the germline V gene (reference sequence).

This chain connects TRBV7-9 to TRBJ1-5; D is perhaps TRBD1 (6 bases). The CDR3 has 16 residues. Germline assignment: CDR1 SEHNR and CDR2 FQNEAQ (reference sequence). Between the trimmed V and J ends, which lost 1 base and 4 bases, there was a span of 14 bases. In DNA form, the CDR3 reads TGTGCCAGCAGCTTAGTGTCTGGGGGCTCTAATCAGCCCCAGCATTTT. This encodes CASSLVSGGSNQPQHF.

The chain's CDR3 is CSARDAYGGAMSPLHF. As DNA, the CDR3 is TGCAGTGCTAGAGACGCCTATGGGGGGGCTATGTCACCCCTCCACTTT. The chain employs TRBV20-1 and TRBJ1-6, with a tentative D call TRBD1 (6 bases). CDR1 and CDR2 (germline): DFQATT, SNEGSKA (reference sequence). V was shortened by 0 bases and J by 10 bases, with 19 bases between the two germline ends. The CDR3 is made up of 16 amino acids.

Only a few counts were recorded for this clonotype. A much larger clone differs by one base, so this may be a read error. The chain is built from TRBV27 and TRBJ2-3, with D possibly called TRBD1 or TRBD2 (5 bases each). Germline-derived CDR1 and CDR2 are MNHEY and SMNVEV (reference sequence). V was shortened by 6 bases and J by 4 bases, with 14 bases between the two germline ends. This CDR3 region has 14 residues. The CDR3 bases are TGTGCCAGCAGGTTAGAGAGGGGCGCAGATACGCAGTATTTT. Its translation: CASRLERGADTQYF.

Worth noting for this clonotype: A much larger clone lies a single base off, so this may be a read error. The J gene is TRBJ1-5, the V gene TRBV7-2, with TRBD1 matching over 7 bases. CDR1 is SGHTA, CDR2 FQGNSA, per germline. The length of the CDR3 is 16 residues. CDR3 sequence: CANSLEGARGNQPQHF. For the CDR3, the DNA is TGTGCCAACAGCTTAGAGGGGGCCAGGGGAAATCAGCCCCAGCATTTT. Full variable domain (outside the CDR3, taken from reference TRBV7-2 and TRBJ1-5): GAGVSQSPSNKVTEKGKDVELRCDPISGHTALYWYRQSLGQGLEFLIYFQGNSAPDKSGLPSDRFSAERTGGSVSTLTIQRTQQEDSAVYLCANSLEGARGNQPQHFGDGTRLSIL.

The chain is built from TRBV28 and TRBJ1-1; possible D gene TRBD1, 6 bases. V was trimmed by 6 bases and J by 4 bases, leaving 18 bases between them. From germline, CDR1 is MDHEN and CDR2 SYDVKM. This CDR3 has 15 residues. The CDR3, as DNA: TGTGCCAGCAGCCCCCTGGGGGGGGCATTCACTGAAGCTTTCTTT. Translation gives CASSPLGGAFTEAFF. Complete variable domain (other parts from reference TRBV28 and TRBJ1-1): DVKVTQSSRYLVKRTGEKVFLECVQDMDHENMFWYRQDPGLGLRLIYFSYDVKMKEKGDIPEGYSVSREKKERFSLILESASTNQTSMYLCASSPLGGAFTEAFFGQGTRLTVV.

V gene TRBV20-1 combines with J gene TRBJ2-7; no reliable D call. The germline V gene encodes CDR1 DFQATT and CDR2 SNEGSKA (reference sequence). Trimming cost V 0 bases and J 3 bases, with 9 bases left between them. This CDR3 is 13 amino acids long. The CDR3 DNA follows: TGCAGTGCTAGAGAGGGTGGAGACTACGAGCAGTACTTC. Amino acid sequence: CSAREGGDYEQYF.

This chain joins TRBV15 and TRBJ2-3, with 8 bases fitting TRBD2. There are 16 residues in the CDR3. From germline, CDR1 is LNHNV and CDR2 YYDKDF (reference sequence). J gave up 7 bases and V 0 bases, and 9 bases lay outside the gene matches. Written as DNA, the CDR3 is TGTGCCACCAGCAGAGATCCGACGCGGGGGGCGTATACGCAGTATTTT. As protein: CATSRDPTRGAYTQYF.

The CDR3 spells CASSSDGTTVARSPLHF. In DNA, the CDR3 is TGCGCCAGCAGCTCGGATGGGACGACTGTTGCGCGGTCACCCCTCCACTTT. The chain combines TRBV5-1 with TRBJ1-6; a possible D gene is TRBD1 (5 bases). This CDR3 spans 17 amino acids. Trimming stripped 3 bases from V and 10 bases from J, with 23 bases between. CDR1 and CDR2 from the germline V gene are SGHRS and YFSETQ.

There are many counts of this clonotype. The chain employs TRBV18 and TRBJ2-7, with a possible D match to TRBD1 (6 bases). With 1 base removed from V and 3 bases from J, the gap between germline ends came to 16 bases. This CDR3 has 16 residues. From germline, CDR1 is KGHSH and CDR2 LQKENI. The CDR3 protein is CASSPLNTGIIYEQYF. CDR3 in DNA: TGTGCCAGCTCACCACTTAACACAGGGATCATCTACGAGCAGTACTTC.

This clonotype was seen ten or more times. V usage is TRBV20-1 and J usage is TRBJ2-1, with 7 bases lining up with TRBD2. This CDR3 has 15 residues. The V and J ends lost 0 bases and 5 bases, in that order; junction bases with no gene match: 7. Germline CDR1 and CDR2: DFQATT and SNEGSKA (reference sequence). The CDR3 coding sequence is TGCAGTGCTAGAGATCCCCTAGCGGCTCACAATGAGCAGTTCTTC. The encoded protein is CSARDPLAAHNEQFF.

V and J are TRBV7-2 and TRBJ2-2; D not resolved. The CDR3 consists of 13 residues. CDR1 is SGHTA and CDR2 is FQGNSA in the germline V gene. With 3 bases removed from V and 5 bases from J, the gap between germline ends came to 7 bases. This CDR3 is CASSFRATGELFF. The CDR3 DNA follows: TGTGCCAGCAGCTTTCGCGCGACCGGGGAGCTGTTTTTT.

The rearrangement links TRBV2 to TRBJ2-3; D is uncertain. Germline V gene lookup returns CDR1 SNHLY and CDR2 FYNNEI. Trimming pared 7 bases from V and 0 bases from J, leaving 14 bases between. The CDR3 runs to 15 residues. The CDR3 sequence is CASIRKGLSTDTQYF. CDR3 coding DNA: TGTGCCAGCATCAGAAAGGGCCTCAGCACAGATACGCAGTATTTT.

Ten or more counts support this clonotype. The CDR3 here is CATSRDWQGGHGYTF. DNA for the CDR3: TGTGCCACCAGCAGAGATTGGCAGGGGGGACATGGCTACACCTTC. The chain carries TRBV15 and TRBJ1-2; 7 positions match TRBD1. Losses at the gene ends were 0 bases for V and 6 bases for J; bases not matched to a gene: 7. In germline, CDR1 is LNHNV, CDR2 YYDKDF (reference sequence). The CDR3 runs 15 residues.

This chain links TRBV5-1 with TRBJ2-5, with D maybe TRBD2 (7 bases). The CDR3 loop spans 15 amino acids. Germline V gene sequence: CDR1 SGHRS, CDR2 YFSETQ. V gave up 3 bases and J gave up 1 base, with 13 bases separating them. The CDR3: CASSWGASGQETQYF. DNA for the CDR3: TGCGCCAGCAGCTGGGGGGCTAGCGGCCAAGAGACCCAGTACTTC.

This clonotype was seen only a few times. A much larger clone sits a single nucleotide away, making a read error possible. Since the CDR3 does not end with the conserved phenylalanine or tryptophan, this likely comes from a read error. The rearrangement uses TRBV7-7 and TRBJ2-1, with D perhaps matching TRBD2 (6 bases). CDR1 SSHAT and CDR2 FNYEAQ come from the germline V gene (reference sequence). Deletions cut 5 bases from V and 7 bases from J, with 12 bases between. CDR3 length: 13 amino acids. The CDR3 spells CASSQGTSNEQFL. Here the CDR3 DNA reads TGTGCCAGCAGCCAAGGGACTTCGAATGAGCAGTTCTTA.

The rearrangement joins TRBV5-1 to TRBJ1-1, with unresolved D. Trimming removed 7 bases from V and 4 bases from J, with 14 bases in between. The CDR3 length is 13 residues. Germline lookup yields CDR1 SGHRS and CDR2 YFSETQ. This chain's CDR3 is CASRPTVSTEAFF. As DNA, the CDR3 is TGCGCCAGCCGACCGACGGTCAGCACTGAAGCTTTCTTT.

The sample holds many counts of this clonotype. The chain joins TRBV5-1 to TRBJ2-1; TRBD2 matches at 8 bases. CDR3 length equals 16 residues. The germline V gene encodes CDR1 SGHRS and CDR2 YFSETQ. V shed 4 bases and J 3 bases; nucleotides not matched to a gene: 9. CDR3 amino acids: CASSVNSGASYNEQFF. The DNA for the CDR3 is TGCGCCAGCAGCGTCAATAGCGGGGCCAGCTACAATGAGCAGTTCTTC.

This clonotype was detected ten times or more. The CDR3 nucleotides are TGCAGCGTCTTAGCGGGGGGTCCCATCTCCTACGAGCAGTACTTC. The encoded protein is CSVLAGGPISYEQYF. The chain uses TRBV29-1 and TRBJ2-7; 10 positions agree with TRBD2. CDR3 length: 15 residues. V trimming: 6 bases; J trimming: 0 bases; junction bases outside the gene matches: 8. Germline CDR1 reads SQVTM; CDR2 reads ANQGSEA.

This clonotype has a count of ten or more. The chain uses TRBV5-6 and TRBJ2-1, with D unresolved. V lost 5 bases and J lost 3, with 6 bases in between. CDR1 and CDR2 from the germline V gene are SGHDT and YYEEEE. The CDR3 extends over 12 amino acids. CDR3 loop: CASRSYYNEQFF. The CDR3 DNA follows: TGTGCCAGCAGATCTTACTACAATGAGCAGTTCTTC.

This clonotype was counted many times. J is TRBJ1-1 and V is TRBV7-2, with D perhaps TRBD1 (5 bases). The CDR3 has 14 amino acids. Germline CDR1 and CDR2: SGHTA and FQGNSA. Trimming removed 5 bases from V and 1 base from J, with 11 bases in between. Here the CDR3 reads CASSRGRGNTEAFF. Written as DNA, the CDR3 is TGTGCCAGCAGCAGGGGACGGGGGAACACTGAAGCTTTCTTT.

This clonotype appeared many times. V gene TRBV15 combines with J gene TRBJ1-1; D gene uncertain. The CDR3 contains 15 residues. The V and J ends lost 1 base and 2 bases respectively, with 11 bases between them. Germline V gives CDR1 LNHNV, CDR2 YYDKDF (reference sequence). CDR3 residues: CATSRGGFRNTEAFF. Here the CDR3 DNA reads TGTGCCACCAGCAGAGGAGGTTTCCGTAACACTGAAGCTTTCTTT.

This chain uses TRBV6-2 or TRBV6-3 with TRBJ1-1, with a weak D call TRBD1 (5 bases). Trimming cost V 6 bases and J 1 base, with 15 bases left between them. CDR1 MNHEY and CDR2 SVGEGT come from the germline V gene. This CDR3 comprises 15 residues. CDR3 residues: CASRNSGTENTEAFF. The CDR3 DNA sequence: TGTGCCAGCAGAAATTCCGGGACGGAGAACACTGAAGCTTTCTTT.